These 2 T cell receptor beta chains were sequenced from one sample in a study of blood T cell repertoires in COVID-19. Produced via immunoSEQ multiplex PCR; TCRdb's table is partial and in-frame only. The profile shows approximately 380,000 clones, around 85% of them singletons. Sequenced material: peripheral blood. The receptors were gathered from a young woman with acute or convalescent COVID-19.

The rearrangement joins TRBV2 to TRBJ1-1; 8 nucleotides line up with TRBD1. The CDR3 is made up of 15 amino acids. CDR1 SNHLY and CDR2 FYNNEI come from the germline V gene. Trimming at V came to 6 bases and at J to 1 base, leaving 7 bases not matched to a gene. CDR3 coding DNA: TGTGCCAGCAGACAAAACGACAGGGGGAACACTGAAGCTTTCTTT. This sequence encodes CASRQNDRGNTEAFF.

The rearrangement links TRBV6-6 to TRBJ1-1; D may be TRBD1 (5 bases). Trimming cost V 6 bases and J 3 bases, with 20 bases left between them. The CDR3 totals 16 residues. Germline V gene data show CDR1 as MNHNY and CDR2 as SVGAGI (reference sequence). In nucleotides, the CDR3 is TGTGCCAGCAGGGCCCAGATACAGGTTGGAGACACTGAAGCTTTCTTT. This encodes CASRAQIQVGDTEAFF.